Listed below are T cell receptor beta chains from one sample, sequenced in a study of cytomegalovirus exposure and HLA in healthy donors. Here immunoSEQ multiplex PCR was the method, and the copy in TCRdb shows in-frame clones only, minus some. The table records roughly 60,000 clones, more than 70% of them present only once. The sequenced sample was PBMCs. The source of these receptors is a woman under 40 in good health and CMV-seronegative. Both conserved end residues are part of each CDR3. Each record gives: J gene, clone size, D gene, V gene, CDR3 protein, CDR3 DNA. D genes are given only for firm matches. Not every row has a clone size; where given, it reads once, few, many or a size class.

>TRBJ2-3|-|-|TRBV10-1
CASSRGTSLLAGDTQYF
TGCGCCAGCAGCCGGGGGACCAGCCTCCTCGCTGGAGATACGCAGTATTTT
>TRBJ2-5|few|-|TRBV5-5
CASGGALQETQYF
TGTGCCAGCGGGGGGGCCCTTCAAGAGACCCAGTACTTC
>TRBJ1-1|-|-|TRBV30
CAWSHGGGTEAFF
TGTGCCTGGAGCCACGGGGGGGGGACTGAAGCTTTCTTT
>TRBJ1-5|-|TRBD1|TRBV19
CASSKGTGYSNQPQHF
TGTGCCAGTAGCAAAGGGACAGGCTATAGCAATCAGCCCCAGCATTTT
>TRBJ1-4|once|TRBD1|TRBV19
CASSIQKPGQGEKLFF
TGTGCCAGTAGTATACAAAAACCGGGACAGGGTGAAAAACTGTTTTTT
>TRBJ2-5|-|-|TRBV19
CASSNSGAQYF
TGTGCCAGTAGTAATAGCGGAGCTCAGTACTTC
>TRBJ2-7|-|TRBD1|TRBV11-2
CASSLDPGTGAYEQYF
TGTGCCAGCAGCTTAGATCCCGGGACAGGCGCCTACGAGCAGTACTTC
>TRBJ2-1|-|TRBD2|TRBV6-1
CASKRTSGSLGEQFF
TGTGCCAGCAAGAGGACTAGCGGGAGTCTTGGTGAGCAGTTCTTC
>TRBJ1-5|-|-|TRBV2
CASTRGLGQPQHF
TGTGCCAGCACTCGGGGGTTGGGTCAGCCCCAGCATTTT
>TRBJ1-2|-|-|TRBV6-5
CASSYYLDYGYTF
TGTGCCAGCAGTTATTATCTCGACTATGGCTACACCTTC